The 11 T cell receptor beta chains presented below share a single source sample, sequenced in a study of cytomegalovirus exposure and HLA in healthy donors. Primers: 60 Vbeta forward and 13 Jbeta reverse. TCRdb keeps only in-frame clones here, not all; method: immunoSEQ multiplex PCR. The data contain approximately 200,000 clones, approximately 84% of them singletons. The sample was PBMCs. The receptor set was obtained from a boy between 10 and 17 years old in good health and CMV-seronegative.

The chain joins TRBV28 to TRBJ1-4, with TRBD1 matching over 8 bases. Trimming cost V 2 bases and J 7 bases; bases outside gene matches: 9. The CDR3 has 16 amino acids. Germline CDR1 MDHEN, CDR2 SYDVKM. The CDR3 region is CASSLRYRGRREKLFF. CDR3 nucleotides: TGTGCCAGCAGTTTACGATACAGGGGGAGGCGTGAAAAACTGTTTTTT.

CDR3 DNA sequence: TGTGCCAGCAGTTTCCTATTTGACAGCTATAACACTGAAGCTTTCTTT. Protein: CASSFLFDSYNTEAFF. The V gene is TRBV28, the J gene TRBJ1-1; D perhaps matches TRBD1 (5 bases). The length of the CDR3 is 16 residues. V gave up 3 bases and J gave up 2 bases, with 16 bases separating them. Germline V gene lookup returns CDR1 MDHEN and CDR2 SYDVKM.

This chain connects TRBV7-9 to TRBJ1-4, with a tentative D call TRBD1 (6 bases). The CDR3 is 13 amino acids. Germline values: CDR1 SEHNR, CDR2 FQNEAQ (reference sequence). V was pared by 5 bases and J by 8 bases, with 12 bases between. The CDR3 DNA reads as TGTGCCAGCAGCCGAGGGCAGGGGGAAAAACTGTTTTTT. Translated, it gives CASSRGQGEKLFF. Filled out from reference TRBV7-9 and TRBJ1-4, the complete variable domain reads DTGVSQNPRHKITKRGQNVTFRCDPISEHNRLYWYRQTLGQGPEFLTYFQNEAQLEKSRLLSDRFSAERPKGSFSTLEIQRTEQGDSAMYLCASSRGQGEKLFFGSGTQLSVL.

The chain recombines TRBV7-8 with TRBJ2-3; 7 nucleotides agree with TRBD2. The CDR3 totals 13 residues. The germline V gene has CDR1 SGHVS and CDR2 FQNEAQ. The V gene end was trimmed by 1 base and the J gene end by 13 bases; junction bases not matched to a gene: 8. CDR3 amino acids: CASSLVGAAGEYF. The CDR3 DNA reads as TGTGCCAGCAGCTTAGTTGGGGCGGCGGGAGAGTATTTT.

The rearrangement links TRBV7-2 to TRBJ1-2; tentatively, D is TRBD1 (5 bases). Germline values: CDR1 SGHTA, CDR2 FQGNSA. The V gene lost 5 bases and the J gene lost 4 bases, with 17 bases spanning the gap. The CDR3 has 15 amino acids. CDR3 sequence reads: CASSETGHSSYGYTF. The CDR3 DNA reads as TGTGCCAGCAGCGAGACCGGACACAGCTCCTATGGCTACACCTTC.

The rearrangement uses TRBV9 and TRBJ2-1; TRBD1 matches 7 bases. Germline loops: CDR1 SGDLS, CDR2 YYNGEE. The V segment lost 4 bases and the J segment 7 bases; nucleotides outside the gene matches: 20. The CDR3 is 18 amino acids. The CDR3 protein is CASSPRVSGGVIWNEQFF. For the CDR3, the DNA is TGTGCCAGCAGCCCTAGAGTATCAGGGGGTGTAATATGGAATGAGCAGTTCTTC. Based on the CDR3 plus reference TRBV9 and TRBJ2-1, the full variable domain is DSGVTQTPKHLITATGQRVTLRCSPRSGDLSVYWYQQSLDQGLQFLIQYYNGEERAKGNILERFSAQQFPDLHSELNLSSLELGDSALYFCASSPRVSGGVIWNEQFFGPGTRLTVL.

This chain links TRBV11-2 with TRBJ2-7; 8 nucleotides line up with TRBD1. V lost 5 bases, J lost 0 bases, and 9 bases stayed unmatched. Per the germline V gene, CDR1 is SGHAT and CDR2 is FQNNGV. The CDR3 loop spans 16 amino acids. CDR3 nucleotides: TGTGCCAGCAGCAACCTACCGGGACAGGTCTCCTACGAGCAGTACTTC. It is translated as CASSNLPGQVSYEQYF.

V is TRBV7-6 and J is TRBJ2-3, with TRBD2 matching 11 bases. Germline V gene data show CDR1 as SGHVS and CDR2 as FNYEAQ. The CDR3 has 16 amino acids. The trim removed 5 bases at V and 5 bases at J, leaving 9 bases unmatched. CDR3 residues: CASSLGTSGTRDTQYF. For the CDR3, the DNA is TGTGCCAGCAGCCTCGGGACTAGCGGAACTAGAGATACGCAGTATTTT.

The rearrangement links TRBV27 to TRBJ2-1, with D possibly TRBD2 on 5 matching bases. This CDR3 is 18 amino acids long. CDR1 and CDR2 (germline): MNHEY, SMNVEV (reference sequence). Trimming removed 7 bases at V and 2 bases at J, with 24 bases between. The CDR3 bases are TGTGCCAGCATCCCTTGGGTTAGCGCCACTCCCCCCTACAATGAGCAGTTCTTC. This encodes CASIPWVSATPPYNEQFF.

This sequence joins TRBV12-5 and TRBJ2-7; 7 nucleotides line up with TRBD1. CDR1 and CDR2 (germline): LGHNT, FRNRAP. The CDR3 is 19 residues long. Unmatched junction bases numbered 18, after V lost 3 bases and J lost 1 base. CDR3 loop: CASGFPVDRDYAVSYEQYF. Here the CDR3 DNA reads TGTGCTAGTGGTTTCCCCGTTGACAGGGATTACGCCGTGTCCTACGAGCAGTACTTC. Full variable domain (outside the CDR3, taken from reference TRBV12-5 and TRBJ2-7): DARVTQTPRHKVTEMGQEVTMRCQPILGHNTVFWYRQTMMQGLELLAYFRNRAPLDDSGMPKDRFSAEMPDATLATLKIQPSEPRDSAVYFCASGFPVDRDYAVSYEQYFGPGTRLTVT.

The V gene is TRBV27, the J gene TRBJ2-1; TRBD2 agrees at 9 bases. The germline gives CDR1 MNHEY, CDR2 SMNVEV (reference sequence). The CDR3 has 17 amino acids. The junction had 11 bases not matched to a gene; V was cut back by 7 bases and J by 1 base. The CDR3 reads CASTRSGGPLSYNEQFF. The CDR3 DNA reads TGTGCCAGCACGAGAAGCGGGGGGCCCCTGTCCTACAATGAGCAGTTCTTC.